This is a list of T cell receptor beta chains from one sample in a study of blood T cell repertoires in COVID-19. TCRdb keeps only in-frame clones here, not all; method: immunoSEQ multiplex PCR. The sample shows 200,000 to 250,000 clones, approximately 83% of them seen only once. The source material was peripheral blood. All receptors come from a woman aged 55-69 years with acute or convalescent COVID-19. Each CDR3 is given with its conserved first and last residue. The order of the fields is V gene, CDR3 protein.

V gene: TRBV5-1; CDR3 protein: CASNGAGQETQYF
V gene: TRBV30; CDR3 protein: CAGSQGEAGNSPLHF
V gene: TRBV14; CDR3 protein: CASSLSRGWNTEAFF
V gene: TRBV5-6; CDR3 protein: CASSLGRRVHGYTF
V gene: TRBV5-1; CDR3 protein: CASNYHRGQYNEQFF
V gene: TRBV5-1; CDR3 protein: CASSLVQATGELFF
V gene: TRBV5-1; CDR3 protein: CASSGLPGQNYGYTF
V gene: TRBV28; CDR3 protein: CASRRNGQANYGYTF
V gene: TRBV6-1; CDR3 protein: CASSAILATGGYYGYTF
V gene: TRBV28; CDR3 protein: CASSTGPDTQYF
V gene: TRBV5-1; CDR3 protein: CASSLSGGRAEAFF
V gene: TRBV3-1/TRBV3-2; CDR3 protein: CASSSTGVGNQPQHF
V gene: TRBV7-9; CDR3 protein: CASSLGGTVKGGYTF
V gene: TRBV20-1; CDR3 protein: CSASGSRVGYTF
V gene: TRBV6-2/TRBV6-3; CDR3 protein: CASSKGLQNTEAFF
V gene: TRBV7-3; CDR3 protein: CASSPDRVGGYTF
V gene: TRBV6-5; CDR3 protein: CASGSGGGGYTF
V gene: TRBV9; CDR3 protein: CASSREGQPTEAFF
V gene: TRBV9; CDR3 protein: CASSVGGQLNTEAFF
V gene: TRBV15; CDR3 protein: CATSSGQGDRPQHF
V gene: TRBV28; CDR3 protein: CASSLFGDQPQHF
V gene: TRBV6-1; CDR3 protein: CASSELRQGIQAFF
V gene: TRBV27; CDR3 protein: CASSQTRDRTYEQYF
V gene: TRBV11-1; CDR3 protein: CASSPGHRSPNEKLFF
V gene: TRBV21-1; CDR3 protein: CASSKPSLRRVQYGYTF
V gene: TRBV6-2/TRBV6-3; CDR3 protein: CASSPQGQRHAGYGYTF
V gene: TRBV7-2; CDR3 protein: CASRLTNSPLHF
V gene: TRBV7-2; CDR3 protein: CASSPSLGFYEQYF
V gene: TRBV5-1; CDR3 protein: CASSLEVGGTTQPHEQYF
V gene: TRBV30; CDR3 protein: CAWRAGLYNEQFF
V gene: TRBV9; CDR3 protein: CASSPGGAEAFF
V gene: TRBV6-1; CDR3 protein: CASSEANRAGYTF
V gene: TRBV20-1; CDR3 protein: CSQIKNTEAFF
V gene: TRBV6-5; CDR3 protein: CASSYSGGSNYGYTF
V gene: TRBV9; CDR3 protein: CASSVSDFRLDTQYF
V gene: TRBV7-2; CDR3 protein: CASSLVVTTNEQFF
V gene: TRBV6-2/TRBV6-3; CDR3 protein: CASSDRGRGRVTDTQYF
V gene: TRBV29-1; CDR3 protein: CSAGGQGIIALTGGYGYTF
V gene: TRBV9; CDR3 protein: CASSVGSGLAASTDTQYF
V gene: TRBV27; CDR3 protein: CASRIGHGLSEQYF
V gene: TRBV27; CDR3 protein: CASSFGRALSSYNSPLHF
V gene: TRBV7-9; CDR3 protein: CASSLAARAIGNTIYF
V gene: TRBV7-2; CDR3 protein: CASSLETDSHQPQHF
V gene: TRBV4-3; CDR3 protein: CASSQDVAGSRPYEQYF
V gene: TRBV28; CDR3 protein: CASLGGSGTIYF
V gene: TRBV6-1; CDR3 protein: CASSEGPRVNEKLFF
V gene: TRBV4-3; CDR3 protein: CASSQGLAGGLANNEQFF
V gene: TRBV14; CDR3 protein: CASSQATANTQYF
V gene: TRBV5-1; CDR3 protein: CASSPPILGGRDTQYF
V gene: TRBV27; CDR3 protein: CASKGGLHEQYF
V gene: TRBV7-9; CDR3 protein: CASSSLWEEDRVFRETQYF
V gene: TRBV30; CDR3 protein: CAWGRPGRKFYEQYF
V gene: TRBV7-9; CDR3 protein: CASRSPIQGGSYEQYF